Detailed here is one T cell receptor (beta chain). The source of the sample is a study of blood T cell repertoires in COVID-19. Study-wide context: The cDNA or gDNA used as material had been derived from T cells, B-cell-depleted T cells, or PBMCs.

The CDR3 runs to 15 residues. Trimming shortened V by 6 bases and J by 3 bases, and 14 bases separated the two germline ends. CDR1 and CDR2 from the germline V gene are MNHEY and SVGAGI. Here immunoSEQ multiplex PCR was the method, and the copy in TCRdb shows in-frame clones only, minus some. The sample shows 150,000 to 200,000 clones, around 86% of them seen only once. The gene calls are TRBV6-5 and TRBJ2-2, with D possibly being TRBD1 (5 bases). This sequence originates from a man between 65 and 80 years old with acute or convalescent COVID-19. The sequenced sample was peripheral blood. CDR3 DNA sequence: TGTGCCAGCAGGTCCAAGGGGCCGGACACCGGGGAGCTGTTTTTT. Protein product: CASRSKGPDTGELFF.